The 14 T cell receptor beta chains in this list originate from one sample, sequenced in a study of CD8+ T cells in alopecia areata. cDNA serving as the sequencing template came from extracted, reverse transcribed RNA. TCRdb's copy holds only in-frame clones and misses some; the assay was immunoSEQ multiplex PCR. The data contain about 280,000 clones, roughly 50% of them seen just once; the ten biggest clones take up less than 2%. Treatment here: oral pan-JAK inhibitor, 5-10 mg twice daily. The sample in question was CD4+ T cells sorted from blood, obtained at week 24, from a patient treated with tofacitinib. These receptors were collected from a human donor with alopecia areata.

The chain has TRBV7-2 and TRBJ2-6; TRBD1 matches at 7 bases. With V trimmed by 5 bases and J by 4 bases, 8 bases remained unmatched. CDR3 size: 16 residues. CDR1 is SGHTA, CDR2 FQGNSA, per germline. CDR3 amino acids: CASSTPTGFGANVLTF. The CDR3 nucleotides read TGTGCCAGCAGCACCCCGACAGGGTTCGGGGCCAACGTCCTGACTTTC.

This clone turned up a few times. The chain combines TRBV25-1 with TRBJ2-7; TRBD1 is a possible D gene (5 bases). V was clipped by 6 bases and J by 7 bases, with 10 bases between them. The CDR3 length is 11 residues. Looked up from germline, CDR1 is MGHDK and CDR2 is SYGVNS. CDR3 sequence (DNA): TGTGCCAGCAGAAGGGGCAGTGAGCAGTACTTC. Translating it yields CASRRGSEQYF.

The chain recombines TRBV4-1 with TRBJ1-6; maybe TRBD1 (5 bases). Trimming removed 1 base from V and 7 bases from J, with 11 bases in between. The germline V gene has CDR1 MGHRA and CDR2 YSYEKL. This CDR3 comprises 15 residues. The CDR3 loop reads CASSQGGSGNSPLHF. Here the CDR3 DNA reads TGCGCCAGCAGCCAAGGGGGGAGTGGAAATTCACCCCTCCACTTT.

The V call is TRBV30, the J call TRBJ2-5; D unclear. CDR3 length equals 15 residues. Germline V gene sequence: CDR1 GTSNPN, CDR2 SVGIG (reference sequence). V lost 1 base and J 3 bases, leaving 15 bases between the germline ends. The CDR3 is CAWSAGQHSKETQYF. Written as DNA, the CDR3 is TGTGCCTGGAGTGCTGGGCAGCACTCTAAAGAGACCCAGTACTTC.

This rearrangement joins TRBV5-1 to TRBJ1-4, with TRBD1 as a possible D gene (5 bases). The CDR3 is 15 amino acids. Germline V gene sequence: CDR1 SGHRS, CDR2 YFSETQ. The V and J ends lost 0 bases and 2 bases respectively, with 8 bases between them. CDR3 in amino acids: CASSLEDTTNEKLFF. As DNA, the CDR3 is TGCGCCAGCAGCTTGGAGGACACGACTAATGAAAAACTGTTTTTT.

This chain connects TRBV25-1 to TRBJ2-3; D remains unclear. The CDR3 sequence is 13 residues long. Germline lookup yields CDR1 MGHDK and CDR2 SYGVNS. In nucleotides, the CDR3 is TGTCCCCCCGACACCCCGAGCACAGATACGCAGTATTTT. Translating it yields CPPDTPSTDTQYF. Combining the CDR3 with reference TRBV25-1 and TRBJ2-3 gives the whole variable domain EADIYQTPRYLVIGTGKKITLECSQTMGHDKMYWYQQDPGMELHLIHYSYGVNSTEKGDLSSESTVSRIRTEHFPLTLESARPSHTSQYLCPPDTPSTDTQYFGPGTRLTVL.

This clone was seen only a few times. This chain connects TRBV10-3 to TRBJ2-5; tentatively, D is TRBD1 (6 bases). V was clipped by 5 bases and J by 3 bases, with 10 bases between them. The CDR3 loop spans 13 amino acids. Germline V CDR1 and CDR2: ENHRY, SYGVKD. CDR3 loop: CAISPRTEETQYF. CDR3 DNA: TGTGCCATCAGTCCACGGACAGAAGAGACCCAGTACTTC.

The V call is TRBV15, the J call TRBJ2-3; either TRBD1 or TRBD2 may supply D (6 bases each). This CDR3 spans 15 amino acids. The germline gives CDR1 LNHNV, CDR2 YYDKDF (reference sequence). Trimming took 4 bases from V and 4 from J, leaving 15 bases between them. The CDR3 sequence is CATSTRAGEADTQYF. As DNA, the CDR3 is TGTGCCACCAGCACTCGGGCAGGGGAGGCAGATACGCAGTATTTT.

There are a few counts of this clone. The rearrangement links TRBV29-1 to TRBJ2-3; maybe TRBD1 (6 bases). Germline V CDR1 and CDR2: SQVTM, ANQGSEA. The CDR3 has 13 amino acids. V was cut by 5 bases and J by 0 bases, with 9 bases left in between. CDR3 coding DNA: TGCAGCGTTTTGACAGGCAGCACAGATACGCAGTATTTT. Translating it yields CSVLTGSTDTQYF.

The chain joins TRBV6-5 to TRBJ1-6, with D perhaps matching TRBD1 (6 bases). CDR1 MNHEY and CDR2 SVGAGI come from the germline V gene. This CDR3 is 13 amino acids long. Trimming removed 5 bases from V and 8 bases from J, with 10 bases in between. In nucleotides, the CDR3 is TGTGCCAGCAGTCAACACAGGGATTCACCCCTCCACTTT. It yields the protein CASSQHRDSPLHF.

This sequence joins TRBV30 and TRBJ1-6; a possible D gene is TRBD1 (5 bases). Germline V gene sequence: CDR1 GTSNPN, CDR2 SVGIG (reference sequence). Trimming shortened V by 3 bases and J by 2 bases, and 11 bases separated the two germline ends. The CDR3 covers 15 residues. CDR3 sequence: CAWRGTNTYNSPLHF. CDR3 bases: TGTGCCTGGAGAGGGACCAACACCTATAATTCACCCCTCCACTTT. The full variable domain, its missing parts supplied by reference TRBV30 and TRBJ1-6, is SQTIHQWPATLVQPVGSPLSLECTVEGTSNPNLYWYRQAAGRGLQLLFYSVGIGQISSEVPQNLSASRPQDRQFILSSKKLLLSDSGFYLCAWRGTNTYNSPLHFGNGTRLTVT.

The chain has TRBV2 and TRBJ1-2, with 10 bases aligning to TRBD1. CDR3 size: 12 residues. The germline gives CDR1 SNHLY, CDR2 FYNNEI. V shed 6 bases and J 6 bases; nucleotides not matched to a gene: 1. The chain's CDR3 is CASRGTGDGYTF. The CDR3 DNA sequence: TGTGCCAGCAGGGGGACAGGGGATGGCTACACCTTC.

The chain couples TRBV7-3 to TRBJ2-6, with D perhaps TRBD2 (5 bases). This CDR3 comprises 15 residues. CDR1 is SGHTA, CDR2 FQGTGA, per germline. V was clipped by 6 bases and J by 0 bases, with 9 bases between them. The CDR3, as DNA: TGTGCCAGCAGTACCCGGGGCTCTGGGGCCAACGTCCTGACTTTC. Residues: CASSTRGSGANVLTF. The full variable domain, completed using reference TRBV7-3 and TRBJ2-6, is GAGVSQTPSNKVTEKGKYVELRCDPISGHTALYWYRQSLGQGPEFLIYFQGTGAADDSGLPNDRFFAVRPEGSVSTLKIQRTERGDSAVYLCASSTRGSGANVLTFGAGSRLTVL.

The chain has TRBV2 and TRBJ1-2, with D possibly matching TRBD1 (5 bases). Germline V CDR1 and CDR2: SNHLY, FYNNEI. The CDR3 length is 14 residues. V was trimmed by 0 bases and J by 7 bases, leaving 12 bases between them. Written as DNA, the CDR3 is TGTGCCAGCAGTGAAGCCCGGGACTCGGGTGGCTACACCTTC. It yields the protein CASSEARDSGGYTF.